The clone carrying this T cell receptor beta chain was seen only a few times. Its antigen is undetermined. Assay: immunoSEQ multiplex PCR; the TCRdb copy retains only in-frame clones and omits some. Among about 160,000 clones, 90% were seen once, and the ten largest hold over 1.2%. Per the germline V gene, CDR1 is MNHNS and CDR2 is SASEGT. This CDR3 is built from 14 residues. V shed 3 bases and J shed 7 bases, with 10 bases lying between them. The record originates from a study of T cell responses to AZD1222 COVID-19 vaccine. Whole-study context: Analysis merged second doses at about 4 or about 12 weeks.

The study's findings and limits: The study identified only 6 or 7 AZD1222 recipients as seropositive at baseline.

This chain links TRBV6-1 with TRBJ1-6, with a weak D call TRBD1 (5 bases). This receptor was obtained from an adult in good health. The starting material was peripheral blood, obtained on day 0 of AZD1222 vaccination. The CDR3 DNA reads as TGTGCCAGCAGTGACAGGGTAGAGAATTCACCCCTCCACTTT. It specifies CASSDRVENSPLHF.